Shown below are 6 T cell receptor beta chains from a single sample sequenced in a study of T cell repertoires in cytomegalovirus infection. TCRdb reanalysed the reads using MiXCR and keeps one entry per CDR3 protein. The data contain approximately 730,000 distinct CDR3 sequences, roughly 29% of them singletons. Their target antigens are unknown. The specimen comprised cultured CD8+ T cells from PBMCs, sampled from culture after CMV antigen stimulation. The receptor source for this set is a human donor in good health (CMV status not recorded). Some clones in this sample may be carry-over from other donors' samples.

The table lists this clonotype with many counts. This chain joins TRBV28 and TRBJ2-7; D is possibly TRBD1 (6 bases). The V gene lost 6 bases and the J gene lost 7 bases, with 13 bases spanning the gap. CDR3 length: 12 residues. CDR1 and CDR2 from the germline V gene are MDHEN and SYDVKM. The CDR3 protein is CASSPTGSEQYV. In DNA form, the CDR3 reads TGTGCCAGCAGCCCAACAGGGTCTGAGCAGTACGTC.

CDR3: CASSDRENQPQHF. Here the CDR3 DNA reads TGTGCCAGCAGTGACAGGGAAAATCAGCCCCAGCATTTT. The chain uses TRBV6-5 and TRBJ1-5; 7 bases agree with TRBD1. The V gene's germline CDR1 is MNHEY and CDR2 SVGAGI. CDR3 length equals 13 residues. V was pared by 5 bases and J by 4 bases, with 2 bases of the junction left unmatched.

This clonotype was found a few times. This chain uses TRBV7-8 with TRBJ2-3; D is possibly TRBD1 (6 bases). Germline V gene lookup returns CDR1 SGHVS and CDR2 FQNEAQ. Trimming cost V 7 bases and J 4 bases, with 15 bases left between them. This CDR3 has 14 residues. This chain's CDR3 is CASNYIEGADTQYF. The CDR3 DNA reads TGTGCCAGCAACTATATAGAGGGGGCAGATACGCAGTATTTT.

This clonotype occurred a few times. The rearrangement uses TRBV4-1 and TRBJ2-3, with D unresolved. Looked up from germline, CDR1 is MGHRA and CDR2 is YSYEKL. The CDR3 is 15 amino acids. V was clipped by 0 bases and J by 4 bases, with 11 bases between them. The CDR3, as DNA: TGCGCCAGCAGCCAAGAAAGAGGTGTAGCAGATACGCAGTATTTT. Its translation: CASSQERGVADTQYF.

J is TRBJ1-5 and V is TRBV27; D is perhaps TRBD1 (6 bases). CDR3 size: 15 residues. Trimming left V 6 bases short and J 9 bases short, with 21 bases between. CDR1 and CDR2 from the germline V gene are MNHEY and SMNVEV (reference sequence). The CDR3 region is CASSLGHPPKSPQHF. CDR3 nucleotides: TGTGCCAGCAGCCTGGGACACCCCCCTAAATCGCCCCAGCATTTT.

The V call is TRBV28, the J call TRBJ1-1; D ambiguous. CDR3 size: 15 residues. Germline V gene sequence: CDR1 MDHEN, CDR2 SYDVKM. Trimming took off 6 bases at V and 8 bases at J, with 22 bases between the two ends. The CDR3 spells CASRIRGWKGLEAFF. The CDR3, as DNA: TGTGCCAGCAGGATCCGAGGGTGGAAAGGCTTGGAAGCTTTCTTT.